Sequencing of this T cell receptor beta chain was carried out in a study of blood T cell repertoires in COVID-19. Study overall: Samples taken during acute and convalescent COVID-19 were collected in the United States, Italy and Spain. T cells, B-cell-depleted T cells, or PBMCs supplied cDNA or gDNA.

V gave up 5 bases and J gave up 1 base, with 20 bases separating them. The CDR3 loop spans 18 amino acids. Per the germline V gene, CDR1 is SGHTA and CDR2 is FQGNSA. Authors' methods: Using reference gene primer amplification, nucleated cell counts were estimated. Clones were sequenced by immunoSEQ multiplex PCR, and TCRdb holds only the in-frame ones, with some missing. V and J calls and clone size are given by that table; D and trimming were obtained from the DNA. The sample consists of 180,000 or so clones, roughly 84% of them appearing once. The source is a human donor with acute or convalescent COVID-19. The donor label of this sample is uncertain. The rearrangement joins TRBV7-2 to TRBJ1-4; possible D gene TRBD1, 6 bases. The material sequenced was peripheral blood. For the CDR3, the DNA is TGTGCCAGCAGCCCCGCCCGAGCTTTACAGGGAACTAATGAAAAACTGTTTTTT. It codes for CASSPARALQGTNEKLFF. Looking up the rest from reference TRBV7-2 and TRBJ1-4 gives the full variable domain: GAGVSQSPSNKVTEKGKDVELRCDPISGHTALYWYRQSLGQGLEFLIYFQGNSAPDKSGLPSDRFSAERTGGSVSTLTIQRTQQEDSAVYLCASSPARALQGTNEKLFFGSGTQLSVL.